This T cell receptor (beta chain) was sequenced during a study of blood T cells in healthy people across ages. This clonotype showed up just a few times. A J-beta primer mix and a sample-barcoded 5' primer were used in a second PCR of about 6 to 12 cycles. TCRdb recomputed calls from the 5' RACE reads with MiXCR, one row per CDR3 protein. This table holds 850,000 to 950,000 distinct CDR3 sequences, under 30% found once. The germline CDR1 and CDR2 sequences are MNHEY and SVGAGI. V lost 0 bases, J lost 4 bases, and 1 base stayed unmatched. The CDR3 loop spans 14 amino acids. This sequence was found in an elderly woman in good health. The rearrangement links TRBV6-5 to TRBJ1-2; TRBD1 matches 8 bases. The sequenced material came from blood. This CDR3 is CASSYSTGVYGYTF. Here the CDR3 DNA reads TGTGCCAGCAGTTACTCGACAGGGGTCTATGGCTACACCTTC.